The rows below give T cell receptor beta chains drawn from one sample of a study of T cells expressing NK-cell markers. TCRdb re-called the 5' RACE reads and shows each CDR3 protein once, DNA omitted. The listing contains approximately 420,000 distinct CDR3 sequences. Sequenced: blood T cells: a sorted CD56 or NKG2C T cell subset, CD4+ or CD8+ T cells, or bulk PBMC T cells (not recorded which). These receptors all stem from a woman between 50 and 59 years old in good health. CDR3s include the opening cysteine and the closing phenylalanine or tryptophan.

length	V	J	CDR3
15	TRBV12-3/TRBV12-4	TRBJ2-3	CASSRGERRVDTQYF
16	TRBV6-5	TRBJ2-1	CASSYSRREGLGEQFF
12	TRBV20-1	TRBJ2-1	CSARISRGEQFF
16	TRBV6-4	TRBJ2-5	CASAGTGLTRQETQYF
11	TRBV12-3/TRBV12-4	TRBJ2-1	CANDRRNEQFF
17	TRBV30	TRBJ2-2	CACRREAPIANTGELFF
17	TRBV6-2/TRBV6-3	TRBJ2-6	CASRRTGGFSGANVLTF
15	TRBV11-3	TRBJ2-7	CASSLEGGKPYEQYF
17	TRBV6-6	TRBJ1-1	CASRWTSQRSMNTEAFF
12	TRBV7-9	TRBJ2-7	CASSLLSSEQYF
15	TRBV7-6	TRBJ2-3	CASSPRKGITDTQYF
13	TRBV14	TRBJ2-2	CASSRARAGELFF
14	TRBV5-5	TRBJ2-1	CASSLATRGSEQFF
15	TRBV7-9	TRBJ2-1	CASSLAASGRDEQFF
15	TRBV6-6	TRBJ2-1	CASSYQGRAFNEQFF
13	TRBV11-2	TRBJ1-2	CASSPNGAYGYTF
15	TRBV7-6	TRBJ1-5	CASSLGQGSGQPQHF
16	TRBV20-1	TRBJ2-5	CSARRSSTRDRETQYF
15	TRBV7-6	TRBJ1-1	CASSYRTGEFTEAFF
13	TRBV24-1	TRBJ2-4	CATSPDREDIQYF